Shown below are 27 T cell receptor beta chains from a single sample sequenced in a study of neoadjuvant anti-PD-1 for oral cavity cancer. Profiled with immunoSEQ multiplex PCR; TCRdb holds only in-frame clones, not every one. The data hold about 15,000 clones, with roughly 67% observed a single time. Sequences were derived from PBMCs, sampled before nivolumab (anti-PD-1) treatment. These receptors were taken from a person between 35 and 79 years old with oral cavity squamous cell carcinoma.

V is TRBV15 and J is TRBJ1-5; the match to TRBD1 covers 7 bases. This CDR3 spans 17 amino acids. The ends lost 3 bases at V and 0 bases at J; junction bases unmatched: 8. Germline lookup yields CDR1 LNHNV and CDR2 YYDKDF (reference sequence). Written as DNA, the CDR3 is TGTGCCACCAGCAGGCGAGACAGGGAGGATAGCAATCAGCCCCAGCATTTT. Protein: CATSRRDREDSNQPQHF.

In this sample, this clone turned up a few times. The chain couples TRBV28 to TRBJ1-4; a weak D match, TRBD1 (6 bases). The CDR3 sequence is 14 residues long. The ends were cut back, 7 bases at V and 7 bases at J, with 16 bases in the middle. CDR1 is MDHEN, CDR2 SYDVKM, per germline. CDR3 in DNA: TGTGCCAGCAAAAATCCAGGGGAAATTGAAAAACTGTTTTTT. Translating gives CASKNPGEIEKLFF.

The V and J genes are TRBV9 and TRBJ1-4, with a weak D call TRBD1 (6 bases). V lost 4 bases and J lost 2, with 18 bases in between. The CDR3 has 17 residues. CDR1 is SGDLS and CDR2 is YYNGEE in the germline V gene. CDR3 sequence (DNA): TGTGCCAGCAGCCCGAGAGGGGGGACAAGGACTAATGAAAAACTGTTTTTT. This sequence encodes CASSPRGGTRTNEKLFF. The full variable domain, rest sourced from reference TRBV9 and TRBJ1-4, is DSGVTQTPKHLITATGQRVTLRCSPRSGDLSVYWYQQSLDQGLQFLIQYYNGEERAKGNILERFSAQQFPDLHSELNLSSLELGDSALYFCASSPRGGTRTNEKLFFGSGTQLSVL.

J is TRBJ2-3 and V is TRBV9, with D possibly TRBD2 on 5 matching bases. The CDR3 is 16 amino acids. V was shortened by 0 bases and J by 3 bases, with 14 bases between the two germline ends. The germline CDR1 and CDR2 sequences are SGDLS and YYNGEE. The CDR3 is CASSVGGTPGTDTQYF. CDR3 in DNA: TGTGCCAGCAGCGTAGGAGGAACTCCGGGGACAGATACGCAGTATTTT.

This chain joins TRBV7-9 and TRBJ2-6; D tentatively reads TRBD1 or TRBD2 (6 bases each). The germline CDR1 and CDR2 sequences are SEHNR and FQNEAQ (reference sequence). This CDR3 comprises 18 residues. V was cut by 5 bases and J by 5 bases, with 22 bases left in between. Written as DNA, the CDR3 is TGTGCCAGCAGCCGCGGGACACGGTTTACAGTCTGGGCCAACGTCCTGACTTTC. Amino acids: CASSRGTRFTVWANVLTF.

V usage is TRBV5-1 and J usage is TRBJ2-1; tentatively, D is TRBD2 (6 bases). The CDR3 covers 16 residues. V gave up 0 bases and J gave up 5 bases, with 15 bases separating them. The germline CDR1 and CDR2 sequences are SGHRS and YFSETQ. The CDR3: CASSLANQRADNEQFF. CDR3 in DNA: TGCGCCAGCAGCTTGGCCAACCAGCGGGCCGACAATGAGCAGTTCTTC.

The V and J genes are TRBV7-2 and TRBJ2-1; 9 bases align to TRBD2. Germline lookup yields CDR1 SGHTA and CDR2 FQGNSA. The V and J ends lost 5 bases and 2 bases, in that order; junction bases with no gene match: 7. CDR3 length: 16 amino acids. CDR3 DNA sequence: TGTGCCAGCAGCCGCGGGGGGGCCGGTACCTACAATGAGCAGTTCTTC. It translates to CASSRGGAGTYNEQFF.

V usage is TRBV7-8 and J usage is TRBJ2-5; 7 nucleotides agree with TRBD1. The CDR3 sequence is 15 residues long. Germline assignment: CDR1 SGHVS and CDR2 FQNEAQ. V lost 5 bases, J lost 2 bases, and 8 bases stayed unmatched. As DNA, the CDR3 is TGTGCCAGCAGCCAACCGGGACAGCTACAAGAGACCCAGTACTTC. Residues: CASSQPGQLQETQYF. The full variable domain, completed using reference TRBV7-8 and TRBJ2-5, is GAGVSQSPRYKVAKRGQDVALRCDPISGHVSLFWYQQALGQGPEFLTYFQNEAQLDKSGLPSDRFFAERPEGSVSTLKIQRTQQEDSAVYLCASSQPGQLQETQYFGPGTRLLVL.

The rearrangement links TRBV27 to TRBJ2-3, with 10 nucleotides matching TRBD2. In germline, CDR1 is MNHEY, CDR2 SMNVEV (reference sequence). The CDR3 length is 16 residues. Trimming cost V 5 bases and J 5 bases; bases outside gene matches: 10. The CDR3: CASSPRTSGRKDTQYF. Written as DNA, the CDR3 is TGTGCCAGCAGTCCCAGGACTAGCGGTCGAAAAGATACGCAGTATTTT.

In this sample, this clone turned up a few times. The chain employs TRBV6-1 and TRBJ1-2; weak D call: TRBD1 (5 bases). The V end lost 8 bases, the J end lost 8 bases, and 21 bases lay between the germline ends. This CDR3 comprises 14 residues. Germline CDR1 reads MNHNS; CDR2 reads SASEGT. CDR3 in DNA: TGTGCCAGCTTGGGTGGGGCCACTCCCGGAGGCTACACCTTC. Translation: CASLGGATPGGYTF.

The gene calls are TRBV29-1 and TRBJ2-1, with D perhaps TRBD1 (5 bases). CDR1 and CDR2 (germline): SQVTM, ANQGSEA. CDR3 size: 15 residues. Trimming left V 7 bases short and J 4 bases short, with 20 bases between. CDR3 residues: CSAPKWGGIYNEQFF. CDR3 nucleotides: TGCAGCGCTCCGAAGTGGGGCGGCATATACAATGAGCAGTTCTTC.

The V and J genes are TRBV28 and TRBJ2-7; weak D call: TRBD2 (5 bases). Germline V gives CDR1 MDHEN, CDR2 SYDVKM. V shed 8 bases and J shed 3 bases, with 20 bases lying between them. CDR3 length: 15 amino acids. CDR3 DNA sequence: TGTGCCAGCGCCATTGACACGGGGTACGGCTACGAGCAGTACTTC. As protein: CASAIDTGYGYEQYF.

V is TRBV13 and J is TRBJ2-7; perhaps TRBD1 as D (5 bases). V was cut by 5 bases and J by 4 bases, with 15 bases left in between. The CDR3 consists of 14 residues. Looked up from germline, CDR1 is PRHDT and CDR2 is FYEKMQ (reference sequence). The CDR3 bases are TGTGCCAGCAGCCGTTCTAGGGGTGGGTACGAGCAGTACTTC. Its protein product is CASSRSRGGYEQYF. Combining the CDR3 with reference TRBV13 and TRBJ2-7 gives the whole variable domain AAGVIQSPRHLIKEKRETATLKCYPIPRHDTVYWYQQGPGQDPQFLISFYEKMQSDKGSIPDRFSAQQFSDYHSELNMSSLELGDSALYFCASSRSRGGYEQYFGPGTRLTVT.

The gene calls are TRBV19 and TRBJ2-3; D call uncertain. The CDR3 consists of 16 residues. Trimming stripped 2 bases from V and 2 bases from J, with 14 bases between. Germline assignment: CDR1 LNHDA and CDR2 SQIVND (reference sequence). CDR3 in amino acids: CASSILPRRVTDTQYF. Here the CDR3 DNA reads TGTGCCAGTAGTATACTTCCACGGCGCGTCACAGATACGCAGTATTTT. The full variable domain, completed using reference TRBV19 and TRBJ2-3, is DGGITQSPKYLFRKEGQNVTLSCEQNLNHDAMYWYRQDPGQGLRLIYYSQIVNDFQKGDIAEGYSVSREKKESFPLTVTSAQKNPTAFYLCASSILPRRVTDTQYFGPGTRLTVL.

V and J are TRBV6-6 and TRBJ1-2, with 7 bases lining up with TRBD1. The V and J ends lost 0 bases and 7 bases, in that order; junction bases with no gene match: 8. Per germline, CDR1 MNHNY and CDR2 SVGAGI (reference sequence). CDR3 length equals 15 residues. As DNA, the CDR3 is TGTGCCAGCAGTTACTCGGAGACAGGGTCCGGTGGCTACACCTTC. Protein product: CASSYSETGSGGYTF.

This clone came up once. The J gene is TRBJ2-7, the V gene TRBV27; 12 bases are shared with TRBD2. There are 14 residues in the CDR3. Germline values: CDR1 MNHEY, CDR2 SMNVEV (reference sequence). J was trimmed by 11 bases and V by 6 bases; bases with no gene match: 11. This CDR3 reads CASRTGTSGSREYF. The CDR3 DNA reads TGTGCCAGCAGGACCGGGACTAGCGGGTCCAGGGAGTACTTC.

The chain couples TRBV5-1 to TRBJ2-1; 7 nucleotides match TRBD1. Looked up from germline, CDR1 is SGHRS and CDR2 is YFSETQ. Trimming removed 4 bases from V and 7 bases from J; junction bases left unmatched: 14. The CDR3 runs to 16 residues. The CDR3 nucleotides read TGCGCCAGCAGCATCCGGGACAGCGGTTTGATAAATGAGCAGTTCTTC. Its translation: CASSIRDSGLINEQFF.

A few counts support this clone. CDR3 sequence (DNA): TGCAGCGTCTTCGGCGTCAACAGGGGCACTGAAGCTTTCTTT. This encodes CSVFGVNRGTEAFF. The V gene is TRBV29-1, the J gene TRBJ1-1; 7 positions match TRBD1. The CDR3 totals 14 residues. J gave up 4 bases and V 6 bases, and 11 bases lay outside the gene matches. Germline V CDR1 and CDR2: SQVTM, ANQGSEA.

The chain joins TRBV10-3 to TRBJ2-7; 8 nucleotides align to TRBD1. The V and J ends lost 2 bases and 0 bases, in that order; junction bases with no gene match: 3. The CDR3 has 15 residues. CDR1 ENHRY and CDR2 SYGVKD come from the germline V gene. CDR3 nucleotides: TGTGCCATCAGTGAGCCGGGACAGGACTCCTACGAGCAGTACTTC. It yields the protein CAISEPGQDSYEQYF.

This sequence joins TRBV5-1 and TRBJ2-7; D is unresolved. Trimming shortened V by 0 bases and J by 0 bases, and 7 bases separated the two germline ends. Germline V CDR1 and CDR2: SGHRS, YFSETQ. The CDR3 covers 14 residues. The CDR3 loop reads CASSLEVSSYEQYF. The CDR3 bases are TGCGCCAGCAGCTTGGAGGTAAGCTCCTACGAGCAGTACTTC.

This chain uses TRBV6-6 with TRBJ2-7; D is uncertain. In germline, CDR1 is MNHNY, CDR2 SVGAGI (reference sequence). The CDR3 length is 13 residues. V lost 5 bases, J lost 0 bases, and 8 bases lay in between. For the CDR3, the DNA is TGTGCCAGCAGTAAGCCGACCTCCTACGAGCAGTACTTC. This encodes CASSKPTSYEQYF.

The chain carries TRBV5-1 and TRBJ2-7; D remains ambiguous. Trimming pared 1 base from V and 5 bases from J, leaving 4 bases between. The germline gives CDR1 SGHRS, CDR2 YFSETQ. There are 11 residues in the CDR3. CDR3 protein: CASSLSHEQYF. CDR3 DNA sequence: TGCGCCAGCAGCTTGTCCCACGAGCAGTACTTC.

The chain has TRBV11-3 and TRBJ2-1; D remains ambiguous. Looked up from germline, CDR1 is SGHNT and CDR2 is YENEEA. The CDR3 extends over 15 amino acids. Trimming took 2 bases from V and 0 from J, leaving 8 bases between them. CDR3 protein: CASSLMSHSYNEQFF. In nucleotides, the CDR3 is TGTGCCAGCAGCTTAATGAGTCACTCCTACAATGAGCAGTTCTTC.

The rearrangement uses TRBV19 and TRBJ1-5, with a possible D match to TRBD1 (5 bases). V shed 2 bases and J shed 4 bases, with 9 bases lying between them. In germline, CDR1 is LNHDA, CDR2 SQIVND (reference sequence). There are 14 residues in the CDR3. CDR3 in DNA: TGTGCCAGTAGTATAAGGCCAGGGAATCAGCCCCAGCATTTT. It codes for CASSIRPGNQPQHF.

The CDR3 DNA reads as TGCGCCAGCAGCCATCGTGGCGGGGGGCCTTGGGAGCAGTTCTTC. This encodes CASSHRGGGPWEQFF. V usage is TRBV4-1 and J usage is TRBJ2-1; 8 bases map to TRBD2. Germline V gene lookup returns CDR1 MGHRA and CDR2 YSYEKL. After removal of 3 bases from V and 10 bases from J, the junction contained 11 bases not matched to a gene. There are 15 residues in the CDR3.

This chain joins TRBV5-1 and TRBJ2-1; the match to TRBD2 covers 10 bases. The junction had 8 bases not matched to a gene; V was cut back by 4 bases and J by 7 bases. This CDR3 region has 15 residues. Germline-derived CDR1 and CDR2 are SGHRS and YFSETQ. CDR3 bases: TGCGCCAGCAGCACTACTAGCGGGGTAAGAAATGAGCAGTTCTTC. It translates to CASSTTSGVRNEQFF. Based on the CDR3 plus reference TRBV5-1 and TRBJ2-1, the full variable domain is KAGVTQTPRYLIKTRGQQVTLSCSPISGHRSVSWYQQTPGQGLQFLFEYFSETQRNKGNFPGRFSGRQFSNSRSEMNVSTLELGDSALYLCASSTTSGVRNEQFFGPGTRLTVL.

This clone was detected only a few times. This sequence joins TRBV30 and TRBJ1-6; TRBD1 agrees at 8 bases. J was trimmed by 3 bases and V by 3 bases; bases with no gene match: 10. The CDR3 covers 17 residues. The germline gives CDR1 GTSNPN, CDR2 SVGIG (reference sequence). The CDR3 bases are TGTGCCTGGAGCATAGACAGGGGAACCGACTATAATTCACCCCTCCACTTT. It is translated as CAWSIDRGTDYNSPLHF.